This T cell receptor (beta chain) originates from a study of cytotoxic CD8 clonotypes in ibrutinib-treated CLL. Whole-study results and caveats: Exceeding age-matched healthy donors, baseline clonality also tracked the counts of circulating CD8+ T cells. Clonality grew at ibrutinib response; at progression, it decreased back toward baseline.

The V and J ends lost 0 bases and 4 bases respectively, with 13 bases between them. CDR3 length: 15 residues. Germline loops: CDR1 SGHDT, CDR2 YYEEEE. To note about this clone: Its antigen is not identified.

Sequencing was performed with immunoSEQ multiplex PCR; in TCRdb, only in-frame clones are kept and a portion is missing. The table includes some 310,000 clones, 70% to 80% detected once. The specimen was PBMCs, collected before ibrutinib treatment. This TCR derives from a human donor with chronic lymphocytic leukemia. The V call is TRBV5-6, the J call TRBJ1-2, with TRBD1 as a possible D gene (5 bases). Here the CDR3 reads CASSLDRGPLYGYTF. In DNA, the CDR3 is TGTGCCAGCAGCTTGGATAGGGGACCCCTCTATGGCTACACCTTC.